One sample yielded the 8 T cell receptor beta chains listed below, sequenced in a study of T-cell memory formation after mild COVID-19. MiXCR was run by TCRdb on the 5' RACE reads, yielding one entry per CDR3 protein. The table records around 370,000 distinct CDR3 sequences, roughly 21% of them present only once. Sequencing used PBMCs or a T cell subset sorted from them (not recorded which). These receptor sequences come from an adult woman who had mild COVID-19 (a few samples of this study predate the infection). Cell type and time point are not known.

The genes are TRBV24-1 and TRBJ2-5, with 7 bases aligning to TRBD1. Trimming took 9 bases from V and 2 from J; bases not matched to a gene: 5. CDR3 size: 13 residues. Germline CDR1 reads KGHDR; CDR2 reads SFDVKD. This CDR3 is CATQTGSQETQYF. CDR3 sequence (DNA): TGTGCCACCCAGACAGGGTCTCAAGAGACCCAGTACTTC.

This clonotype showed up just a few times. The rearrangement uses TRBV19 and TRBJ2-7; D gene uncertain. CDR1 and CDR2 (germline): LNHDA, SQIVND (reference sequence). V shed 3 bases and J shed 1 base, with 10 bases lying between them. The CDR3 is 14 residues long. CDR3 protein: CASSIGRRSYEQYF. The CDR3 DNA reads as TGTGCCAGTAGTATTGGAAGGCGTTCCTACGAGCAGTACTTC.

The chain recombines TRBV9 with TRBJ2-1, with TRBD2 identical over 9 bases. The CDR3 consists of 15 residues. The germline CDR1 and CDR2 sequences are SGDLS and YYNGEE. V lost 0 bases and J lost 8; bases outside the gene matches: 6. The CDR3 bases are TGTGCCAGCAGCGTAGTCGCGGGAGGGCCAGATGAGCAGTTCTTC. It translates to CASSVVAGGPDEQFF.

This clonotype was seen a handful of times. This rearrangement joins TRBV12-3 or TRBV12-4 to TRBJ2-1; D is perhaps TRBD2 (6 bases). The CDR3 runs 15 residues. The ends were cut back, 6 bases at V and 4 bases at J, with 16 bases in the middle. The DNA for the CDR3 is TGTGCCAGCAGCTTCCTAGCGAAGGGATACAATGAGCAGTTCTTC. Translating it yields CASSFLAKGYNEQFF.

This chain uses TRBV7-3 with TRBJ1-1; D gene unclear. V was clipped by 1 base and J by 0 bases, with 9 bases between them. The CDR3 totals 15 residues. The germline CDR1 and CDR2 sequences are SGHTA and FQGTGA. CDR3 sequence reads: CASSLMAELNTEAFF. The DNA for the CDR3 is TGTGCCAGCAGCTTAATGGCAGAGCTGAACACTGAAGCTTTCTTT. The full variable domain, in which reference TRBV7-3 and TRBJ1-1 provide the parts outside the CDR3, is GAGVSQTPSNKVTEKGKYVELRCDPISGHTALYWYRQSLGQGPEFLIYFQGTGAADDSGLPNDRFFAVRPEGSVSTLKIQRTERGDSAVYLCASSLMAELNTEAFFGQGTRLTVV.

This clonotype was counted between two and nine times. CDR3 bases: TGTGCCAGCAGTTACGGGGACAGAGACAATTCACCCCTCCACTTT. As protein: CASSYGDRDNSPLHF. This rearrangement joins TRBV6-5 to TRBJ1-6; TRBD1 aligns across 7 bases. The V gene end was trimmed by 2 bases and the J gene end by 7 bases; junction bases not matched to a gene: 5. Germline V CDR1 and CDR2: MNHEY, SVGAGI. The CDR3 extends over 15 amino acids.

Only a few counts were recorded for this clonotype. This chain links TRBV4-3 with TRBJ1-4, with D maybe TRBD1 (5 bases). Trimming left V 5 bases short and J 4 bases short, with 14 bases between. CDR1 and CDR2 from the germline V gene are LGHNA and YSLEER. This CDR3 has 15 residues. CDR3: CASSTWAGVNEKLFF. The CDR3 region has the DNA TGCGCCAGCAGCACTTGGGCGGGGGTTAATGAAAAACTGTTTTTT.

This clonotype was observed a few times. The chain links TRBV18 to TRBJ1-2; D unresolved. Trimming cost V 0 bases and J 8 bases, with 13 bases left between them. The CDR3 sequence is 14 residues long. Germline V gene sequence: CDR1 KGHSH, CDR2 LQKENI. The CDR3 protein is CASSPPNSPFGYTF. The CDR3 DNA is TGTGCCAGCTCACCACCGAACAGTCCTTTCGGCTACACCTTC.